This passage covers 3 T cell receptor beta chains from one sample sequenced in a study of blood T cell repertoires in COVID-19. Sequenced by immunoSEQ multiplex PCR; TCRdb stores in-frame clones only, minus some. This table holds about 290,000 clones, over 80% found once. Sequencing used peripheral blood. These receptor sequences come from a woman aged 50 to 60 with active or convalescent COVID-19.

V and J are TRBV5-4 and TRBJ1-1; 7 positions match TRBD1. After removal of 4 bases from V and 6 bases from J, the junction contained 12 bases not matched to a gene. Germline lookup yields CDR1 SGHNT and CDR2 YYREEE (reference sequence). This CDR3 contains 15 residues. CDR3 in amino acids: CASSMSGQSAAEAFF. The CDR3 DNA is TGTGCCAGCAGCATGTCGGGACAGTCGGCTGCTGAAGCTTTCTTT.

The CDR3 protein is CASSLGLQASYEQYF. The CDR3 DNA sequence: TGTGCCAGCAGCCTGGGACTCCAGGCCTCCTACGAGCAGTACTTC. The chain has TRBV11-2 and TRBJ2-7; D is possibly TRBD2 (6 bases). Deletions cut 5 bases from V and 0 bases from J, with 14 bases between. Per the germline V gene, CDR1 is SGHAT and CDR2 is FQNNGV. There are 15 residues in the CDR3.

V and J are TRBV28 and TRBJ1-3; weak D call: TRBD1 (6 bases). The germline V gene encodes CDR1 MDHEN and CDR2 SYDVKM. The CDR3 contains 15 residues. The germline V and J ends were trimmed by 6 bases and 4 bases, with 16 bases remaining between them. CDR3 in DNA: TGTGCCAGCAGCCTCTACAGGGTCGGGGGAAACACCATATATTTT. This sequence encodes CASSLYRVGGNTIYF.